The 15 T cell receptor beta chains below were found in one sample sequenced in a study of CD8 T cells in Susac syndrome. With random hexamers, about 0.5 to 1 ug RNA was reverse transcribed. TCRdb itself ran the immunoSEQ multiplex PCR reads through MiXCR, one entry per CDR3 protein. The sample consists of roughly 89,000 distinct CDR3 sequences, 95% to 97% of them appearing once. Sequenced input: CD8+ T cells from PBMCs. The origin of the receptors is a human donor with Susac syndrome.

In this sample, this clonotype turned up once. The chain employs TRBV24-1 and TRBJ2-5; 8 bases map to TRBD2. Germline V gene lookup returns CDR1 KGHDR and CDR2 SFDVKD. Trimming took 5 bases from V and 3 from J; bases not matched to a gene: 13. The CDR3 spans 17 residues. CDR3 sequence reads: CATSGGSSGGREETQYF. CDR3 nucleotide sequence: TGTGCCACCAGTGGTGGCTCGAGCGGGGGACGCGAAGAGACCCAGTACTTC.

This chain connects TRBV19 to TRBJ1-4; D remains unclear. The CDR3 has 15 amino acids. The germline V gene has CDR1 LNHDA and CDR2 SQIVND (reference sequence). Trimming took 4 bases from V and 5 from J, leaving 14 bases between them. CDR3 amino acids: CASSTPPHVNEKLFF. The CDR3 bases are TGTGCCAGTAGTACCCCACCGCATGTAAATGAAAAACTGTTTTTT.

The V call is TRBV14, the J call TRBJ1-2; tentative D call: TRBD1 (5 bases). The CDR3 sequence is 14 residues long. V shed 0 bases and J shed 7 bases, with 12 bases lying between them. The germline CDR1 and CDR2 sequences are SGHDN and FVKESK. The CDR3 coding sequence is TGTGCCAGCAGCCAAGATCTCCTGGGACTTGGCTACACCTTC. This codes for CASSQDLLGLGYTF.

This CDR3 reads CSVEDRGVPEAFF. CDR3 DNA: TGCAGCGTTGAAGACAGGGGTGTGCCTGAAGCTTTCTTT. The chain uses TRBV29-1 and TRBJ1-1, with D possibly being TRBD1 (6 bases). The CDR3 runs 13 residues. Trimming left V 0 bases short and J 6 bases short, with 11 bases between. Germline V lookup: CDR1 SQVTM, CDR2 ANQGSEA.

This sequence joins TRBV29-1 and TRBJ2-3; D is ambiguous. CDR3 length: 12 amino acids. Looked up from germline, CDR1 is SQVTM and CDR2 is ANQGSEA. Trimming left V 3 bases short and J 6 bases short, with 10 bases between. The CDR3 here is CSVDPIPDTQYF. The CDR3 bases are TGCAGCGTTGACCCCATCCCGGATACGCAGTATTTT.

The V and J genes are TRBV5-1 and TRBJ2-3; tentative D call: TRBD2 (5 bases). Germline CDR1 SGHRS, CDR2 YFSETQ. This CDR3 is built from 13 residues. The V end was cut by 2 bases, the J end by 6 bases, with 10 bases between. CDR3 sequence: CASSFRDVDTQYF. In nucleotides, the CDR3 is TGCGCCAGCAGCTTCCGGGATGTCGATACGCAGTATTTT.

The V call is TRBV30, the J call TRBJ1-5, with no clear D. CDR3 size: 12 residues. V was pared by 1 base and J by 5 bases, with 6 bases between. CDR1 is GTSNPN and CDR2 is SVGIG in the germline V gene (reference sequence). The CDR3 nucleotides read TGTGCCTGGAGTGATAGATATCAGCCCCAGCATTTT. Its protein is CAWSDRYQPQHF.

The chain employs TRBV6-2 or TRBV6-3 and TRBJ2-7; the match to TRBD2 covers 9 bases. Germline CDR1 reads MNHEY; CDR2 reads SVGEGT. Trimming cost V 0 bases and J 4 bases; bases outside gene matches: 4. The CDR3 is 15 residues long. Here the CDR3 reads CASSYSSGGYYEQYF. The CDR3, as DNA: TGTGCCAGCAGTTACTCCAGCGGGGGGTATTACGAGCAGTACTTC.

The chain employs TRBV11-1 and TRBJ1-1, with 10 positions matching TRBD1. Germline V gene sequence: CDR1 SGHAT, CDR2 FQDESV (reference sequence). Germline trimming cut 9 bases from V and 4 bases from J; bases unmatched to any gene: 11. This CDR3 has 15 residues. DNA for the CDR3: TGTGCCAGTTCCCGGGACAGGGGATCTGCCACTGAAGCTTTCTTT. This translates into CASSRDRGSATEAFF.

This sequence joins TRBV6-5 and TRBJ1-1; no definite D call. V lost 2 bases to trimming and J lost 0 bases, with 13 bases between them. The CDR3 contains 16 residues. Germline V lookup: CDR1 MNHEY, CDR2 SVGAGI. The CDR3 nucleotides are TGTGCCAGCAGTTACCGAAGTGTACACTTGAACACTGAAGCTTTCTTT. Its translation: CASSYRSVHLNTEAFF.

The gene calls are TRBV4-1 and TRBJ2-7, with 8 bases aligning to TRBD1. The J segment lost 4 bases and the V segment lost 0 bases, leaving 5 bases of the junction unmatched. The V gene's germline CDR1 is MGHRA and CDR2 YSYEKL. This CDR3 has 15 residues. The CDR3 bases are TGCGCCAGCAGCCAAGACAGGGGGCGAATGTACGAGCAGTACTTC. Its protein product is CASSQDRGRMYEQYF.

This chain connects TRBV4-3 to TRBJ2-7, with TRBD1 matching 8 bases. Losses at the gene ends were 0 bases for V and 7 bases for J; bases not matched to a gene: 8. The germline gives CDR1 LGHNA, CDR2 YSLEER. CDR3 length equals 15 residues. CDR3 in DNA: TGCGCCAGCAGCCAAGATACAGGGGGTAAGTCGGAGCAGTACTTC. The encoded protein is CASSQDTGGKSEQYF.

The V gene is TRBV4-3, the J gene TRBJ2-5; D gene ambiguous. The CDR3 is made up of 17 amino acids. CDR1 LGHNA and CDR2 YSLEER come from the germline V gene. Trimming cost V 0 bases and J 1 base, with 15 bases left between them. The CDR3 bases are TGCGCCAGCAGCCAAGAAAGGGCAGGCTCTTCCCAAGAGACCCAGTACTTC. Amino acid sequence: CASSQERAGSSQETQYF.

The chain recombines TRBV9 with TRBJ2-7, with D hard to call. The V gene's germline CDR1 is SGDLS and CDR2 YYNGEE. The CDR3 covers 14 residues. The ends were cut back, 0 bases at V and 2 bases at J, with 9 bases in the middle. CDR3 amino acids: CASSVGLHTYEQYF. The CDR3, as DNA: TGTGCCAGCAGCGTAGGGCTTCACACCTACGAGCAGTACTTC.

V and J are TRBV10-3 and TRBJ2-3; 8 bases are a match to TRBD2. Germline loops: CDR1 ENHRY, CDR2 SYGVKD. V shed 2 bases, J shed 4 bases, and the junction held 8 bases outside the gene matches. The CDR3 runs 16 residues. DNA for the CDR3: TGTGCCATCAGTGAGGGCGGGGGGCGAGGCCCAGATACGCAGTATTTT. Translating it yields CAISEGGGRGPDTQYF.